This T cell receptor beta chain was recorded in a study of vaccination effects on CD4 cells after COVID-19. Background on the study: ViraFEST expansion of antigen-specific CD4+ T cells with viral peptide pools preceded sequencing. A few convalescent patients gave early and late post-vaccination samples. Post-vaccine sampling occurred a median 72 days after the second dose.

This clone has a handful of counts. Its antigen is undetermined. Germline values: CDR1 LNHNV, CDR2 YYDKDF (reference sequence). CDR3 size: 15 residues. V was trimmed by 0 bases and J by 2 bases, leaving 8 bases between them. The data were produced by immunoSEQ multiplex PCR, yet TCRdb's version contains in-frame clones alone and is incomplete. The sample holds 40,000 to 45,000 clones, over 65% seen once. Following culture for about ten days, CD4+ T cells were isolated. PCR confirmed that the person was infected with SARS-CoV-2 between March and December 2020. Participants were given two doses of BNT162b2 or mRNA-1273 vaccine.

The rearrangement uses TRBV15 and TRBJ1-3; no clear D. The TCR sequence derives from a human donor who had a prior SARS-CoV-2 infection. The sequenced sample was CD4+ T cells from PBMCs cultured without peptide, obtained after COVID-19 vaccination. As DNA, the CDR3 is TGTGCCACCAGCAGAGATCGTACGGCTGGAAACACCATATATTTT. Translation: CATSRDRTAGNTIYF. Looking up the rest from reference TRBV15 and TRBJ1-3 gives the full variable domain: DAMVIQNPRYQVTQFGKPVTLSCSQTLNHNVMYWYQQKSSQAPKLLFHYYDKDFNNEADTPDNFQSRRPNTSFCFLDIRSPGLGDTAMYLCATSRDRTAGNTIYFGEGSWLTVV.